This T cell receptor beta chain was sequenced in a study of shared clonotypes between healthy human individuals (TCRdb year 2020). Broadly, across the study: The cohort included a few men and a couple of women between 18 and 49 years of age. To estimate repertoire size and how much clonotypes are shared between individuals, the study performed deep sequencing of blood TCR repertoires from roughly five healthy adults. Leukapheresis yielded between about 0.85 and 9.5 billion PBMCs per donor. For each donor, three plates each were used for CD4 naive and CD4 memory, two plates were used for CD8 naive, and one plate was used for CD8 memory. Libraries were prepared and TCR repertoires were sequenced by different laboratories using diverse techniques, in order to increase sequencing depth and limit assay-specific biases. Broader findings and caveats from the paper: Across a few donors, 5% to 6% of naive CD4, roughly 3.8% of naive CD8, 2.3% of memory CD4, and about 0.4% of memory CD8 clonotypes were shared. Clonotypes shared by all four sorted-subset donors showed higher generation probabilities than non-shared clonotypes. The small number of donors limited the genetic and exposure-history diversity represented. Estimated clonotype richness was generally larger for naive than for memory subsets. Rarefaction of sorted-subset datasets indicated incomplete sequencing despite the large sequencing depth. Sampling was restricted to blood, and TCR repertoires in tissues likely differ from the TCR repertoires found in blood. Pairwise subsampling led to the expectation that sequencing depth would affect the degree of clonotype sharing among donors.

This clone has a count of ten or more. Its antigen remains unidentified. No much larger clone is present one base from it, and per-base qualities are unavailable. Using the deep immunoSEQ assay, multiplex PCR amplified TCR CDR3 regions from genomic DNA. Extracted genomic DNA from each cell subset was distributed evenly across all wells of several immunoSEQ 96-well plates, and each plate was treated as a replicate. For sorted subsets, each replicate PCR was loaded with 200 to 250 ng genomic DNA, equivalent to 25,000 to 35,000 T cell genomes. The purified libraries were quantified using a Qubit 3.0 fluorometer, sized with a Bioanalyzer 2100, and then quantified again using the KAPA Library Quantification kit. A separate single-read 150-cycle Illumina NextSeq 550 flow cell was used to sequence each immunoSEQ 96-well plate. As for the original processing: The immunoSEQ output contained only junctional sequences without quality scores, so filtering could not match that applied to full-length reads. Sequences were annotated with PyIR, a Python wrapper for IgBLAST v1.9, and V/J genes and CDR3 were assigned using IMGT germline references. Any read was removed if the V/J assignment was weak (E-value above 1e-6), the CDR3 was missing, or the read contained stop codons, out-of-frame junctions, or ambiguous translated residues. V3J clonotypes were defined by identical inferred V gene, J gene, and CDR3 amino acid sequence. The percentage overlap between two repertoires was calculated by dividing the number of shared unique clonotypes by the size of the smaller repertoire. Richness of each repertoire was evaluated using RTK rarefaction, the Chao1 estimator, and Recon v2.1 estimates of unobserved clonotypes. Generation probabilities were computed with OLGA for all TCRbeta clonotypes obtained by the gDNA method from several donors. Here the immuneACCESS table is served through TCRdb, limited to in-frame sequences with V and J called. Missing clones are a known gap in these copies; in checked studies unresolved V genes cover under half, and the rest lacks a known reason. Clone size and the V and J calls come from that table; the DNA yielded D and trimming. The sample records fewer than 130,000 clones, about 70% of which are singletons. The ten largest clones add up to about 24% of the sample.

The donors were healthy, HIV-negative adults with no recently reported acute infections or vaccinations. All donors were Caucasian adults living in Nashville, Tennessee, USA. CD8 memory samples consisted of magnetically selected CD45RO+ cells combined with CCR7-negative CD45RA+ effector memory (TemRA) cells. After blood collection by leukapheresis, PBMCs were isolated using Ficoll-Histopaque density gradient centrifugation and then cryopreserved in the vapor phase of liquid nitrogen. Purity and quantity of every magnetically sorted T cell population were checked by analytical flow cytometry. Each sorted fraction had its genomic DNA isolated and then quantified by UV absorbance on a Nanodrop 2000c. Counted from cysteine to phenylalanine, this CDR3 has 14 amino acids. Of all the DNA, just the CDR3 is kept, 42 bases in frame from base 1. The germline V gene sets CDR1 to MDHEN and CDR2 to SYDVKM. V is pared back by 6 bases and J by 8 bases, with 16 bases lying between the germline termini.

This TCR derives from a woman aged 25-40 years in good health. The rearranged chain carries TRBV28 and TRBJ1-4; no D segment can be confidently identified. Specimen: memory CD8+ T cells sorted from blood. What the cell subset or site label conveys for this sample: CD45RO+ cells pooled with CCR7-negative TemRA cells. The nucleotides are TGTGCCAGCAGGCTTCGTTTGGGGTGGGAAAAACTGTTTTTT. This encodes CASRLRLGWEKLFF. Reference TRBV28 and TRBJ1-4 genes cover what lies past the CDR3, so the full variable domain is DVKVTQSSRYLVKRTGEKVFLECVQDMDHENMFWYRQDPGLGLRLIYFSYDVKMKEKGDIPEGYSVSREKKERFSLILESASTNQTSMYLCASRLRLGWEKLFFGSGTQLSVL.